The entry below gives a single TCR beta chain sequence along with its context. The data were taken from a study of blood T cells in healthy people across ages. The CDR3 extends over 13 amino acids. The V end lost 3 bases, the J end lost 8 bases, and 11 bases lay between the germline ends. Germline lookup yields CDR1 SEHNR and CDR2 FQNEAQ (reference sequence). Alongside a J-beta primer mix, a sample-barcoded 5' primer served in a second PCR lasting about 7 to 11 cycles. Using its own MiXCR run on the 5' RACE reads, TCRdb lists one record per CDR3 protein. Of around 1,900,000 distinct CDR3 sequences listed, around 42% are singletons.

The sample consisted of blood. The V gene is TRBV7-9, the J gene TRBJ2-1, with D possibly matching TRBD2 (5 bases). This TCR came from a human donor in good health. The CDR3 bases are TGTGCCAGCAGCTTCTCGGACTTGGATGAGCAGTTCTTC. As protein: CASSFSDLDEQFF.